These 17 T cell receptor beta chains originate from one sample sequenced in a study of blood T cells in healthy people across ages. Combining a sample-barcoded 5' primer with a J-beta primer mix, a second PCR ran for 7 to 11 cycles. TCRdb re-analysed the 5' RACE reads in MiXCR, keeping a single row per CDR3 protein. The table records fewer than 700,000 distinct CDR3 sequences, about 43% of them present only once. Sequenced input: blood. These receptors all come from a man at least 80 years old in good health.

This clonotype has just a few counts. The chain is built from TRBV5-6 and TRBJ2-7, with 7 bases that match TRBD1. The CDR3 has 15 amino acids. Germline assignment: CDR1 SGHDT and CDR2 YYEEEE. V was clipped by 2 bases and J by 2 bases; unmatched bases: 7. The CDR3 sequence is CASSLQGRHAYEQYF. The CDR3, as DNA: TGTGCCAGCAGCTTACAGGGGAGACATGCCTACGAGCAGTACTTC.

CDR3 loop: CASTKGQAYEQYF. In nucleotides, the CDR3 is TGTGCCAGCACCAAGGGACAGGCATACGAGCAGTACTTC. This chain uses TRBV6-2 or TRBV6-3 with TRBJ2-7, with 8 nucleotides matching TRBD1. Trimming took 7 bases from V and 4 from J; bases not matched to a gene: 6. The CDR3 is 13 residues long. Germline lookup yields CDR1 MNHEY and CDR2 SVGEGT.

Regarding this clonotype: This is likely a read error, given that the CDR3 carries no conserved phenylalanine or tryptophan at its end. This chain uses TRBV12-3 or TRBV12-4 with TRBJ2-5; TRBD1 is a possible D gene (6 bases). The CDR3 is 16 residues long. V lost 5 bases and J lost 2, with 18 bases in between. In DNA, the CDR3 is TGTGCCAGCAGTAGGTGGGCTAGAGGGACACAAGAGACCCAGTACTCC. Its protein product is CASSRWARGTQETQYS.

The chain couples TRBV3-1 to TRBJ2-7, with D possibly being TRBD1 (6 bases). The germline V gene has CDR1 LGHDT and CDR2 YNNKEL (reference sequence). There are 12 residues in the CDR3. V was pared by 1 base and J by 10 bases, with 11 bases between. The CDR3 DNA sequence: TGTGCCAGCAGCCAAGTTTCAGGGGCCCAGTACTTC. Amino acids: CASSQVSGAQYF.

The V gene is TRBV14, the J gene TRBJ1-1; D unresolved. The CDR3 runs to 11 residues. Germline V gene sequence: CDR1 SGHDN, CDR2 FVKESK. V was cut by 4 bases and J by 11 bases, with 11 bases left in between. CDR3 coding DNA: TGTGCCAGCAGCCTCATGGGGAAGGCTTTCTTT. It yields the protein CASSLMGKAFF.

This rearrangement joins TRBV4-2 to TRBJ2-5; the D gene is possibly TRBD2 (5 bases). CDR3 length equals 14 residues. In germline, CDR1 is LGHNA, CDR2 YNFKEQ. Trimming took off 2 bases at V and 4 bases at J, with 11 bases between the two ends. This chain's CDR3 is CASSQKTIAETQYF. The DNA for the CDR3 is TGTGCCAGCAGCCAAAAGACTATAGCAGAGACCCAGTACTTC.

The chain links TRBV29-1 to TRBJ2-2, with D unclear. Trimming left V 5 bases short and J 5 bases short, with 18 bases between. This CDR3 spans 15 amino acids. In germline, CDR1 is SQVTM, CDR2 ANQGSEA. The CDR3 coding sequence is TGCAGCGTTATGTGGCGCGGTCGTTTGACCGGGGAGCTGTTTTTT. Translated, it gives CSVMWRGRLTGELFF.

This clonotype was counted at least ten times. V gene TRBV7-2 combines with J gene TRBJ2-3, with 13 nucleotides matching TRBD2. Trimming removed 5 bases from V and 6 bases from J; junction bases left unmatched: 8. Germline-derived CDR1 and CDR2 are SGHTA and FQGNSA. This CDR3 has 16 residues. In DNA form, the CDR3 reads TGTGCCAGCAGCAAACTAGCGGGAGGGCTGAGTGATACGCAGTATTTT. This codes for CASSKLAGGLSDTQYF.

The rearrangement links TRBV24-1 to TRBJ2-1, with 11 bases matching TRBD2. CDR3 length: 16 residues. Germline V gene data show CDR1 as KGHDR and CDR2 as SFDVKD. The ends lost 5 bases at V and 2 bases at J; junction bases unmatched: 4. The CDR3: CATSAGTSGAYNEQFF. CDR3 in DNA: TGTGCCACCAGTGCTGGGACTAGCGGCGCCTACAATGAGCAGTTCTTC.

The chain links TRBV6-2 or TRBV6-3 to TRBJ2-3, with no clear D. In germline, CDR1 is MNHEY, CDR2 SVGEGT. This CDR3 is built from 16 residues. Trimming cost V 4 bases and J 3 bases, with 17 bases left between them. The CDR3 reads CASSLADGPTTDTQYF. CDR3 nucleotides: TGTGCCAGCAGTTTGGCGGACGGCCCTACGACAGATACGCAGTATTTT.

The chain joins TRBV20-1 to TRBJ2-1; 9 bases map to TRBD2. The CDR3 is 19 residues long. The germline V gene encodes CDR1 DFQATT and CDR2 SNEGSKA (reference sequence). V lost 6 bases to trimming and J lost 0 bases; unmatched junction nucleotides: 18. The CDR3 region is CSAHTGTSRRSSSYNEQFF. CDR3 nucleotides: TGCAGTGCCCATACCGGGACTAGCAGGAGATCGAGCTCCTACAATGAGCAGTTCTTC.

This clonotype was detected only a few times. The V and J genes are TRBV11-1 and TRBJ2-2; perhaps D is TRBD1 or TRBD2 (6 bases each). Germline V gene lookup returns CDR1 SGHAT and CDR2 FQDESV (reference sequence). Trimming cost V 5 bases and J 5 bases, with 9 bases left between them. This CDR3 spans 13 amino acids. DNA for the CDR3: TGTGCCAGCAGCGTAGGGGGGACCGGGGAGCTGTTTTTT. This sequence encodes CASSVGGTGELFF. Full variable domain (remainder filled in from reference TRBV11-1 and TRBJ2-2): EAEVAQSPRYKITEKSQAVAFWCDPISGHATLYWYRQILGQGPELLVQFQDESVVDDSQLPKDRFSAERLKGVDSTLKIQPAELGDSAMYLCASSVGGTGELFFGEGSRLTVL.

This clonotype appeared a few times. CDR3 nucleotide sequence: TGTGCCAGCAGCCAAGCCCGCACCGGCAGGTCCGACTATGGCTACACCTTC. This encodes CASSQARTGRSDYGYTF. The chain links TRBV4-2 to TRBJ1-2, with D unresolved. The CDR3 contains 17 residues. The germline V gene has CDR1 LGHNA and CDR2 YNFKEQ. Trimming shortened V by 1 base and J by 3 bases, and 18 bases separated the two germline ends.

This clonotype has only a few counts. The V call is TRBV9, the J call TRBJ2-1; D is perhaps TRBD2 (5 bases). V lost 2 bases and J lost 8, with 17 bases in between. Germline CDR1 is SGDLS and CDR2 is YYNGEE. CDR3 length equals 15 residues. The CDR3 loop reads CASSVIRGDGDEQFF. Here the CDR3 DNA reads TGTGCCAGCAGCGTTATCCGGGGTGATGGCGATGAGCAGTTCTTC.

The V call is TRBV29-1, the J call TRBJ2-5; 10 bases agree with TRBD2. V dropped 4 bases and J dropped 2; count of bases not matched to a gene: 7. The CDR3 is 15 amino acids. In germline, CDR1 is SQVTM, CDR2 ANQGSEA. The CDR3 DNA is TGCAGCGTTGGAGGGGAACTAGCGGGACAAGAGACCCAGTACTTC. As protein: CSVGGELAGQETQYF.

The rearrangement uses TRBV12-3 or TRBV12-4 and TRBJ2-1, with 9 bases fitting TRBD2. The DNA end favors TRBJ2-7, so the J call may be wrong. CDR3 length: 16 amino acids. CDR3 DNA sequence: TGTGCCAGCAGTTTAGGCGGGGGGGCATATCCCAATGAGCAGTACTTC. This codes for CASSLGGGAYPNEQYF.

There are a few counts of this clonotype. Here the CDR3 reads CSGGEWGQPQHF. The CDR3 DNA reads as TGCAGCGGGGGGGAATGGGGTCAGCCCCAGCATTTT. The chain uses TRBV29-1 and TRBJ1-5; D perhaps matches TRBD1 (5 bases). The V end lost 7 bases, the J end lost 6 bases, and 13 bases lay between the germline ends. The CDR3 is 12 residues long. Germline V gene sequence: CDR1 SQVTM, CDR2 ANQGSEA.